The 18 T cell receptor beta chains below all came from one sample that was sequenced in a study of siplizumab effects on memory and regulatory T cells. Clones were sequenced by immunoSEQ multiplex PCR, and TCRdb holds only the in-frame ones, with some missing. The sample shows tens of thousands of clones, 80% to 90% of them seen only once. Sequencing used Tregs sorted from blood. The receptors shown here come from a human donor in good health.

This clone was picked up a small number of times. The CDR3 loop reads CSARDKGSQHF. CDR3 coding DNA: TGCAGTGCTAGAGATAAGGGGTCCCAGCATTTT. The gene calls are TRBV20-1 and TRBJ1-5, with D maybe TRBD1 (5 bases). CDR3 size: 11 residues. From germline, CDR1 is DFQATT and CDR2 SNEGSKA (reference sequence). V was pared by 0 bases and J by 11 bases, with 8 bases between.

The rearrangement uses TRBV2 and TRBJ2-7, with D possibly TRBD1 on 5 matching bases. The V end lost 2 bases, the J end lost 4 bases, and 6 bases lay between the germline ends. Germline V gives CDR1 SNHLY, CDR2 FYNNEI. This CDR3 is 12 amino acids long. CDR3 sequence (DNA): TGTGCCAGCAGTGAACAGGGATACGAGCAGTACTTC. Translated, it gives CASSEQGYEQYF.

In this sample, this clone turned up once. The chain employs TRBV15 and TRBJ1-2; no clear D gene. In germline, CDR1 is LNHNV, CDR2 YYDKDF (reference sequence). The CDR3 has 15 amino acids. Deletions cut 0 bases from V and 6 bases from J, with 14 bases between. CDR3 bases: TGTGCCACCAGCAGAGATACCTCCAGAACTAATGGCTACACCTTC. Residues: CATSRDTSRTNGYTF. Drawing the rest from reference TRBV15 and TRBJ1-2, the complete variable domain is DAMVIQNPRYQVTQFGKPVTLSCSQTLNHNVMYWYQQKSSQAPKLLFHYYDKDFNNEADTPDNFQSRRPNTSFCFLDIRSPGLGDTAMYLCATSRDTSRTNGYTFGSGTRLTVV.

The chain recombines TRBV27 with TRBJ2-1, with a possible D match to TRBD1 (6 bases). With 6 bases removed from V and 0 bases from J, the gap between germline ends came to 15 bases. From germline, CDR1 is MNHEY and CDR2 SMNVEV (reference sequence). CDR3 size: 16 residues. The CDR3 region is CASSPLTGSSYNEQFF. CDR3 in DNA: TGTGCCAGCAGCCCCTTAACAGGGAGCTCCTACAATGAGCAGTTCTTC.

The V and J genes are TRBV2 and TRBJ1-3; D may be TRBD1 (5 bases). This CDR3 has 15 amino acids. Germline CDR1 SNHLY, CDR2 FYNNEI. The V gene lost 6 bases and the J gene lost 2 bases, with 14 bases spanning the gap. The DNA for the CDR3 is TGTGCCAGCAGAGTTGAGGGGTTGACTGGAAACACCATATATTTT. This sequence encodes CASRVEGLTGNTIYF.

The chain links TRBV2 to TRBJ2-2, with 8 bases aligning to TRBD2. The CDR3 has 15 amino acids. Germline loops: CDR1 SNHLY, CDR2 FYNNEI. J lost 8 bases, V lost 5 bases, and 10 bases had no gene match. The CDR3 region has the DNA TGTGCCAGCAGTTTAAGCGGGGGCCCAACTGGGGAGCTGTTTTTT. Protein sequence: CASSLSGGPTGELFF.

This sequence joins TRBV5-1 and TRBJ1-3; TRBD1 is a possible D gene (6 bases). CDR3 length equals 15 residues. CDR1 and CDR2 (germline): SGHRS, YFSETQ. V shed 4 bases and J shed 6 bases, with 17 bases lying between them. CDR3 sequence (DNA): TGCGCCAGCAGCGGGGGCCAGGGCTGGCAAAACACCATATATTTT. It encodes CASSGGQGWQNTIYF.

The genes are TRBV5-5 and TRBJ2-2; 10 positions agree with TRBD1. The CDR3 spans 15 residues. The germline V gene has CDR1 SGHKS and CDR2 YYEKEE (reference sequence). V shed 2 bases and J 7 bases; nucleotides not matched to a gene: 5. CDR3 nucleotides: TGTGCCAGCAGCTTCGGGACAGGGGTGGTCGGGGAGCTGTTTTTT. Translating it yields CASSFGTGVVGELFF.

This clone has more than one count but fewer than ten. V is TRBV28 and J is TRBJ2-7; 7 bases are a match to TRBD1. V shed 3 bases, J shed 3 bases, and the junction held 11 bases outside the gene matches. The CDR3 is 16 amino acids. Germline lookup yields CDR1 MDHEN and CDR2 SYDVKM. CDR3 coding DNA: TGTGCCAGCAGTTTCGGTCCCGGGACAGATCTCTACGAGCAGTACTTC. Its translation is CASSFGPGTDLYEQYF.

The chain recombines TRBV5-1 with TRBJ1-4; D possibly corresponds to TRBD1 (6 bases). This CDR3 comprises 16 residues. Between the trimmed V and J ends, which lost 0 bases and 5 bases, there was a span of 14 bases. CDR1 is SGHRS and CDR2 is YFSETQ in the germline V gene. The CDR3 sequence is CASSLVKKGGNEKLFF. CDR3 nucleotides: TGCGCCAGCAGCTTGGTAAAAAAAGGGGGGAATGAAAAACTGTTTTTT.

This clone has just one count. The chain joins TRBV7-3 to TRBJ2-1, with 8 bases fitting TRBD2. Looked up from germline, CDR1 is SGHTA and CDR2 is FQGTGA. CDR3 length equals 15 residues. V was clipped by 1 base and J by 4 bases; unmatched bases: 3. The CDR3 loop is CASSLSGGWYNEQFF. The CDR3 coding sequence is TGTGCCAGCAGCTTAAGCGGGGGGTGGTACAATGAGCAGTTCTTC.

The genes are TRBV10-2 and TRBJ2-1; 14 nucleotides match TRBD2. The CDR3 is made up of 13 amino acids. Germline trimming cut 11 bases from V and 10 bases from J; bases unmatched to any gene: 7. CDR1 WSHSY and CDR2 SAAADI come from the germline V gene. The CDR3: CASRTSGGREQFF. The CDR3 region has the DNA TGCGCCTCCCGGACTAGCGGGGGGCGGGAGCAGTTCTTC.

V is TRBV5-1 and J is TRBJ2-5, with TRBD2 identical over 8 bases. The germline V gene has CDR1 SGHRS and CDR2 YFSETQ. The junction had 10 bases not matched to a gene; V was cut back by 4 bases and J by 2 bases. CDR3 length: 16 residues. The CDR3 DNA reads as TGCGCCAGCAGCAGAGGGAGCGGGGGCGGACAAGAGACCCAGTACTTC. Amino acids: CASSRGSGGGQETQYF.

This chain uses TRBV5-1 with TRBJ1-5; the D is unclear. This CDR3 spans 14 amino acids. Looked up from germline, CDR1 is SGHRS and CDR2 is YFSETQ. The ends were cut back, 0 bases at V and 9 bases at J, with 13 bases in the middle. The CDR3 nucleotides read TGCGCCAGCAGCTTGGACCCCTCTGTATCGCCCCAGCATTTT. It yields the protein CASSLDPSVSPQHF.

This clone was detected once. The chain uses TRBV18 and TRBJ2-2; no definite D call. V dropped 0 bases and J dropped 3 bases, with 11 bases sitting between them. The V gene's germline CDR1 is KGHSH and CDR2 LQKENI. The CDR3 sequence is 16 residues long. The CDR3 DNA is TGTGCCAGCTCACCACCGTTAGGTCCGGACACCGGGGAGCTGTTTTTT. Encoded protein: CASSPPLGPDTGELFF.

This chain links TRBV29-1 with TRBJ1-1; D not certain. Germline V gene lookup returns CDR1 SQVTM and CDR2 ANQGSEA. The V and J ends lost 4 bases and 0 bases respectively, with 9 bases between them. This CDR3 region has 13 residues. Here the CDR3 reads CSVVADLNTEAFF. The CDR3 bases are TGCAGCGTTGTTGCAGACCTGAACACTGAAGCTTTCTTT.

The chain carries TRBV5-1 and TRBJ2-3; possible D gene TRBD2, 6 bases. The germline V gene encodes CDR1 SGHRS and CDR2 YFSETQ. This CDR3 has 16 amino acids. V gave up 0 bases and J gave up 0 bases, with 11 bases separating them. The CDR3 region is CASSLVLGTSTDTQYF. The CDR3 DNA sequence: TGCGCCAGCAGCTTGGTTTTAGGGACTAGCACAGATACGCAGTATTTT.

The genes are TRBV2 and TRBJ2-7; tentative D call: TRBD1 (5 bases). V lost 5 bases and J lost 7, with 15 bases in between. The CDR3 covers 13 residues. Germline lookup yields CDR1 SNHLY and CDR2 FYNNEI. The CDR3 nucleotides read TGTGCCAGCAGTAACCAGGGTCTAAGGGAGCAGTACTTC. It translates to CASSNQGLREQYF.